Listed here is a single T cell receptor (beta chain). Its antigen is as yet unknown. This likely stems from a read error, as it lies one base from a far larger clone. The sample comes from a study of blood T cells in healthy people across ages. Researchers collected approximately 9.9 milliliters of peripheral blood from every single donor. For the second PCR, which ran for about 6 to 12 cycles, a sample-barcoded 5' primer and a J-beta primer mix were used. All samples yielded 2.5 million or more CDR3-containing paired-end reads. TCRdb called the 5' RACE reads again in MiXCR, with one record for every CDR3 protein. In the table there are 800,000 to 950,000 distinct CDR3 sequences, around 36% of which are singletons. Whole-study findings and limits: Relative to aged donors, long-lived donors carried more naive CD4+ cells and displayed higher diversity.

The CDR3 is 13 amino acids. This TCR came from a man aged 18 to 29 in good health. The sequenced material came from blood. The genes are TRBV12-3 or TRBV12-4 and TRBJ1-5; no reliable D call. The CDR3 DNA reads as TGTACCAGCAGTTTAGGTAGCAATCAGCCCCAGCATTTT. Translation gives CTSSLGSNQPQHF.